In its sample, the clone carrying this T cell receptor beta chain was seen a few times. This sample stems from a study of cytomegalovirus exposure and HLA in healthy donors. This PCR relied on a set of 60 Vbeta primers and 13 Jbeta primers. Assay used: immunoSEQ multiplex PCR; TCRdb lists only in-frame clones, some missing. The repertoire holds approximately 180,000 clones, with 87% as singletons. The CDR3 loop spans 14 amino acids. The germline gives CDR1 LGHNA, CDR2 YSLEER. The J segment lost 10 bases and the V segment lost 3 bases, leaving 7 bases of the junction unmatched. The genes are TRBV4-3 and TRBJ2-1, with TRBD2 matching over 9 bases. Sample: PBMCs. The sequence derives from a girl under two years old in good health and CMV-seronegative. Here the CDR3 reads CASSQTGTSNEQFF. In DNA, the CDR3 is TGCGCCAGCAGCCAGACAGGGACTAGCAACGAGCAGTTCTTC.